This T cell receptor beta chain derives from a study of T cell responses to AZD1222 COVID-19 vaccine (dated by TCRdb to the early 2020s). Context from the whole study: Because spike-specific TCR depth and breadth did not differ between the two schedules, AZD1222 recipients who got a second dose at roughly 4 weeks were pooled with those who got a second dose at roughly 12 weeks. TCR sequencing was performed for fewer than 250 trial participants, of whom about 200 were given two doses of AZD1222 and approximately 25 were given two doses of MenACWY control vaccine. Trial participants were enrolled into age subgroups of 18-55, 56-69 and 70-plus years, which contained around 150, 28 and 57 TCR-sequenced participants, respectively. What the work shows at the level of the full study, not this receptor alone: The vaccine-associated CD4 TCRs covered the entire spike protein, and the dominant responses fell in regions 160-218 and 743-854. Conclusions about previously exposed vaccinees were limited because only 5 or 6 AZD1222 recipients were SARS-CoV-2 seropositive at baseline. After two AZD1222 doses, both the breadth and the depth of spike-specific TCRs were significantly higher than at day 0 and than in MenACWY recipients. Participants were mostly white British, with more females than males. The authors suggested clonal diversity may have been underestimated. Reportedly, close to half of the unique spike-specific TCRs recognized epitopes lying outside the regions that are mutated in the B.1.351 and B.1.1.7 variants. Because no samples from the day 14 peak response were available, repertoires could be characterized only after the peak T cell response. The 56-69-year group was small, and its depth increase did not reach significance, likely because of low power.

According to the study, the label for this sample's time point signals: baseline before first vaccination. Vaccinee samples were obtained from the UK trials COV001 and COV002, which included a single-blind randomized controlled phase 2/3 trial of AZD1222 (ChAdOx1 nCoV-19) in healthy adults. Trial participant PBMC samples were collected at day 0 and day 28 after the second dose for TCRbeta chain sequencing. The junction shows trimming of 1 base on V and 1 base on J, and the gene matches do not reach 7 bases of it. From the cysteine up to the phenylalanine, the CDR3 has a length of 16 residues. Just CDR3 DNA is preserved here, 48 bases in frame from base 1. The germline V gene (reference sequence) supplies CDR1 SGHNT and CDR2 YYREEE. The table lists this clone with a count of one. Its antigen remains undetermined. It has no much larger one-base neighbor in the sample; base qualities were not kept. The CDR3 regions of human TCRbeta chains were analyzed by immunosequencing. Per the authors' processing: TCRs in the repertoires were compared against a reference library of SARS-CoV-2-specific TCRs that had been generated with the MIRA antigen-specificity platform. Breadth was defined as the fraction of unique TCRs that were SARS-CoV-2-associated, and depth was defined as the fraction of total T cells that were SARS-CoV-2-associated. Using the MIRA data, every spike-specific TCR was mapped to the spike region that the TCR reacted to and assigned to either a CD4 or a CD8 class. Log10-transformed breadth and depth values were compared by one-way ANOVA with Sidak's multiple comparisons tests. Sourced from immuneACCESS, this table was stored by TCRdb with only in-frame sequences that have V and J called. A share of the clones is absent; for the studies checked, an unresolved V gene accounts for under half, and the remainder has no known explanation. The V and J calls and clone size were taken over from that table, and D and trimming were inferred from the DNA. The sample has fewer than 110,000 clones on record, around 90% of them singletons. The ten largest clones capture about 5% of the sample.

The rearranged segments are TRBV5-4 and TRBJ2-7, and TRBD2 matches 8 of the central bases. The origin of this receptor is an adult in good health. Source: peripheral blood, taken on day 0 of AZD1222 vaccination. The nucleotides are TGTGCCAGCAGCTTGAAAGCGGGGGCCCCGTCCTACGAGCAGTACTTC. This sequence encodes CASSLKAGAPSYEQYF.